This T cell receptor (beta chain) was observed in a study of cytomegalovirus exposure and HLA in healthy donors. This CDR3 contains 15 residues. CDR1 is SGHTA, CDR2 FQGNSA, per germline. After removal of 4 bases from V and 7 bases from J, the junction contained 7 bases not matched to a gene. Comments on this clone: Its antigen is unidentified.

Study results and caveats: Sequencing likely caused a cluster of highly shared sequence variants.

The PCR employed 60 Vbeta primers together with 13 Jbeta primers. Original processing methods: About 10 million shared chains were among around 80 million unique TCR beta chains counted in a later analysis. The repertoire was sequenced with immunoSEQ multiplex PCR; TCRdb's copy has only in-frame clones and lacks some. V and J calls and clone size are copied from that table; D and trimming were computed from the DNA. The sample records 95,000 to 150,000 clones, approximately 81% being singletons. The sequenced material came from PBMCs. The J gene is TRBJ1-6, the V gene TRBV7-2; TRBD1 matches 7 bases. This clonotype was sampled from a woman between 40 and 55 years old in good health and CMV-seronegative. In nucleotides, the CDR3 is TGTGCCAGCAGCTCGATGGGACAGACGAATTCACCCCTCCACTTT. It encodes CASSSMGQTNSPLHF. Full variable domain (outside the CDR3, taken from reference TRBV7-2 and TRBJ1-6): GAGVSQSPSNKVTEKGKDVELRCDPISGHTALYWYRQSLGQGLEFLIYFQGNSAPDKSGLPSDRFSAERTGGSVSTLTIQRTQQEDSAVYLCASSSMGQTNSPLHFGNGTRLTVT.